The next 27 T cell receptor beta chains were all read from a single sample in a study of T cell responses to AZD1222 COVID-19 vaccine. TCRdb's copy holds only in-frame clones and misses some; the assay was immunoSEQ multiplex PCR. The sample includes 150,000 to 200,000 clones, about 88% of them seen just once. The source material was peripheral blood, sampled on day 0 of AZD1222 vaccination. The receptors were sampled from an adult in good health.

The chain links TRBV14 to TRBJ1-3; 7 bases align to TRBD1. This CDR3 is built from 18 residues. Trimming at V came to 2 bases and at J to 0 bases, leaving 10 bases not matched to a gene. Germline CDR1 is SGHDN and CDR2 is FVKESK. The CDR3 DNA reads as TGTGCCAGCAGCCAATCCTATGGTCGGGACAGCTCTGGAAACACCATATATTTT. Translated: CASSQSYGRDSSGNTIYF.

CDR3 nucleotide sequence: TGTGCCAGCACCTCCCACCGAGGACTCATCAATGAGCAGTTCTTC. It codes for CASTSHRGLINEQFF. The chain carries TRBV11-2 and TRBJ2-1, with D tentatively TRBD2 (5 bases). CDR3 length: 15 amino acids. With 7 bases removed from V and 6 bases from J, the gap between germline ends came to 19 bases. Germline loops: CDR1 SGHAT, CDR2 FQNNGV.

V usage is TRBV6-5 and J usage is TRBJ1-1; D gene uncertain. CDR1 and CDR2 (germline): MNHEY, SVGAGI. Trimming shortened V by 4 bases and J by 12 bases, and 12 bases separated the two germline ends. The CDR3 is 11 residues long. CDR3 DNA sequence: TGTGCCAGCAGTTCGCCCGCGGGATCTTTCTTT. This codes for CASSSPAGSFF.

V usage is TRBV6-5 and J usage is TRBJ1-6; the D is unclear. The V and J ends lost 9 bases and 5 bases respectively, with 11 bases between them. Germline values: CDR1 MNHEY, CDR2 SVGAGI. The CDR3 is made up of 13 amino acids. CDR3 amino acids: CASRTVDNSPLHF. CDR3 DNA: TGTGCCAGTCGGACTGTAGATAATTCACCCCTCCACTTT.

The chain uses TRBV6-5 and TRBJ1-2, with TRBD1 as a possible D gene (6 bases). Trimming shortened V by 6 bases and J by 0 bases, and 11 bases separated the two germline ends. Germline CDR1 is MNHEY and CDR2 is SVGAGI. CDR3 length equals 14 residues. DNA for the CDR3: TGTGCCAGCAGAGCCGGGACATCTAACTATGGCTACACCTTC. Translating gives CASRAGTSNYGYTF.

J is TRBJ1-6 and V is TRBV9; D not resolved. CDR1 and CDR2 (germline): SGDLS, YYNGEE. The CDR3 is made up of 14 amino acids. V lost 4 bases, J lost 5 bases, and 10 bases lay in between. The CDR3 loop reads CASSLRRDNSPLHF. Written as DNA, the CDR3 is TGTGCCAGCAGCTTAAGACGGGATAATTCACCCCTCCACTTT.

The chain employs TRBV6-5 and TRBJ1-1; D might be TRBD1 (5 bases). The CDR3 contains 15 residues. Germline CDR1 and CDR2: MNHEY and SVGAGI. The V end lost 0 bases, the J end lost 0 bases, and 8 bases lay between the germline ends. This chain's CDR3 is CASSYSGTMNTEAFF. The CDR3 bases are TGTGCCAGCAGTTACTCAGGGACCATGAACACTGAAGCTTTCTTT.

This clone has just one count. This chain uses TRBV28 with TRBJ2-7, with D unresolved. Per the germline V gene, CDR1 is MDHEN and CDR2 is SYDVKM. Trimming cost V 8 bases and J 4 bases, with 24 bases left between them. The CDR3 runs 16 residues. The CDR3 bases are TGTGCCAGCCCGCCCGGGCTCGGGTCCCGAAATTACGAGCAGTACTTC. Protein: CASPPGLGSRNYEQYF.

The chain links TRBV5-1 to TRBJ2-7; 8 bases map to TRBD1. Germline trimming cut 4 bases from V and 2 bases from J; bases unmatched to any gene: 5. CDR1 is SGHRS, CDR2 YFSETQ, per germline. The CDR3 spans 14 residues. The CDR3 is CASSGGQGPYEQYF. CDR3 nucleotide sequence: TGCGCCAGCAGCGGCGGACAGGGCCCCTACGAGCAGTACTTC.

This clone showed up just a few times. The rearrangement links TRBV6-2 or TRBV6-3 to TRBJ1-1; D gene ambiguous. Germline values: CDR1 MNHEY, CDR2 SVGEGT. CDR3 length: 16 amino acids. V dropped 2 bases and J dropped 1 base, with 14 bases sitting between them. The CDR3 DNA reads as TGTGCCAGCAGTTACATATTAGGAGGGCAGAACACTGAAGCTTTCTTT. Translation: CASSYILGGQNTEAFF.

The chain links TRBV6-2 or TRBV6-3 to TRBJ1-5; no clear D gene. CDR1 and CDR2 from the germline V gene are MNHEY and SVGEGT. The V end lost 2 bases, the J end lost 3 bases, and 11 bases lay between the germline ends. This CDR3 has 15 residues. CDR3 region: CASSYDARYNQPQHF. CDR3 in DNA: TGTGCCAGCAGTTACGATGCCAGATACAATCAGCCCCAGCATTTT.

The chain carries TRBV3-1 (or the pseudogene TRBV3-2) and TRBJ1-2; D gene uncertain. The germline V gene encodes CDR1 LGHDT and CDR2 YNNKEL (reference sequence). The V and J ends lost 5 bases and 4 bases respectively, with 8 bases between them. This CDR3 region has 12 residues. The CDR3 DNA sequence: TGTGCCAGCAGCAGTCCCGTCTATGGCTACACCTTC. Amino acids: CASSSPVYGYTF.

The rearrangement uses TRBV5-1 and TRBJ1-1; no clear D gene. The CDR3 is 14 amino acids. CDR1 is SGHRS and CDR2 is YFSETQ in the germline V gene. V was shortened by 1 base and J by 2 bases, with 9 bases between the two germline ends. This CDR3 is CASSLSSFNTEAFF. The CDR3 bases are TGCGCCAGCAGCTTGTCCAGTTTCAACACTGAAGCTTTCTTT.

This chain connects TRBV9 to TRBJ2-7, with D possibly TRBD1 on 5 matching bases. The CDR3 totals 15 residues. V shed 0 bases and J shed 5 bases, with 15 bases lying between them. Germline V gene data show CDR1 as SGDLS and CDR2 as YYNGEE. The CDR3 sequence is CASSVGGRTPHEQYF. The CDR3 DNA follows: TGTGCCAGCAGCGTAGGGGGAAGGACACCCCACGAGCAGTACTTC.

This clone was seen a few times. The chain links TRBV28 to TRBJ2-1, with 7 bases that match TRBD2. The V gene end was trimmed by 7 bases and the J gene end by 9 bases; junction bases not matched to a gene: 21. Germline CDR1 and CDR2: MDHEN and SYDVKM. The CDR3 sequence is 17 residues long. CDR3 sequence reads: CASTVRGPGGNRGEQFF. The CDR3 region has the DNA TGTGCCAGCACCGTTAGGGGTCCCGGGGGGAATCGGGGTGAGCAGTTCTTC. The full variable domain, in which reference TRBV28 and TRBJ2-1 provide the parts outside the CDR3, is DVKVTQSSRYLVKRTGEKVFLECVQDMDHENMFWYRQDPGLGLRLIYFSYDVKMKEKGDIPEGYSVSREKKERFSLILESASTNQTSMYLCASTVRGPGGNRGEQFFGPGTRLTVL.

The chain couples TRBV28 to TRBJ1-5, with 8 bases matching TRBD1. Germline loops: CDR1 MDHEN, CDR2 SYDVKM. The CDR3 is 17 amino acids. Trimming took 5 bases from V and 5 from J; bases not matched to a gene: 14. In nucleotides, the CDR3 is TGTGCCAGCAGTCCCTACCGACAGGGGAGTATGCATCAGCCCCAGCATTTT. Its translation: CASSPYRQGSMHQPQHF. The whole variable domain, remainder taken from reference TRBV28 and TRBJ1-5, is DVKVTQSSRYLVKRTGEKVFLECVQDMDHENMFWYRQDPGLGLRLIYFSYDVKMKEKGDIPEGYSVSREKKERFSLILESASTNQTSMYLCASSPYRQGSMHQPQHFGDGTRLSIL.

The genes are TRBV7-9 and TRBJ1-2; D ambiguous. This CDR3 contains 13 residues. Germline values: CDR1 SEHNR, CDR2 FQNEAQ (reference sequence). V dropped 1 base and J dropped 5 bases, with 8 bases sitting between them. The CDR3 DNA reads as TGTGCCAGCAGCTTAGGCCCGGGTTATGGCTACACCTTC. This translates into CASSLGPGYGYTF. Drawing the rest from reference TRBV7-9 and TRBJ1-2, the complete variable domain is DTGVSQNPRHKITKRGQNVTFRCDPISEHNRLYWYRQTLGQGPEFLTYFQNEAQLEKSRLLSDRFSAERPKGSFSTLEIQRTEQGDSAMYLCASSLGPGYGYTFGSGTRLTVV.

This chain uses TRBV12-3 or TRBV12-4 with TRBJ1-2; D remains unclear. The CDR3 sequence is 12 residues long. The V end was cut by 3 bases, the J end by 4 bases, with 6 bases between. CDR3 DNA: TGTGCCAGCAGTTTGTCAAGCTATGGCTACACCTTC. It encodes CASSLSSYGYTF.

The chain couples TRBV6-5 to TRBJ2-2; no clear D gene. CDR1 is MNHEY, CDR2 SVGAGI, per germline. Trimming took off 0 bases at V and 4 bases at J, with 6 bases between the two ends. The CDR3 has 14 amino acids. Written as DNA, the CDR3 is TGTGCCAGCAGTTACTCTTCGACCACCGGGGAGCTGTTTTTT. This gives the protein CASSYSSTTGELFF.

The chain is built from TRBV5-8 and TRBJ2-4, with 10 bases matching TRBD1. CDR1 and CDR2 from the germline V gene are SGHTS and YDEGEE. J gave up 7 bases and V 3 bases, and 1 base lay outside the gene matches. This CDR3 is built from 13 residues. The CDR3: CASSWGQGNIQYF. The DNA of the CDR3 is TGTGCCAGCAGCTGGGGACAGGGGAACATTCAGTACTTC.

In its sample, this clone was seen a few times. CDR3 nucleotides: TGTGCCAGCAGTCCGGGACACCTAGCCGGTGAGCAGTTCTTC. Translated, it gives CASSPGHLAGEQFF. V gene TRBV6-5 combines with J gene TRBJ2-1; maybe TRBD1 (6 bases). Trimming cost V 5 bases and J 9 bases, with 17 bases left between them. The CDR3 loop spans 14 amino acids. The germline gives CDR1 MNHEY, CDR2 SVGAGI.

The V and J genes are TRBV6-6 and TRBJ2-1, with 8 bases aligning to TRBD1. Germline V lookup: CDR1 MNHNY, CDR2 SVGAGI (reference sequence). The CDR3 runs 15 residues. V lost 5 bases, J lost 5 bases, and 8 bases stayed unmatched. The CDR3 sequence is CASSTDRVSNNEQFF. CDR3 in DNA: TGTGCCAGCAGTACGGACAGGGTATCCAACAATGAGCAGTTCTTC.

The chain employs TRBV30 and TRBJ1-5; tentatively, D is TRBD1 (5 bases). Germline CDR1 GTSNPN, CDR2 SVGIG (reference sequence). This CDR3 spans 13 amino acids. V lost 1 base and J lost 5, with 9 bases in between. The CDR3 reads CAWSEGLHQPQHF. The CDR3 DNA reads TGTGCCTGGAGTGAGGGACTGCATCAGCCCCAGCATTTT.

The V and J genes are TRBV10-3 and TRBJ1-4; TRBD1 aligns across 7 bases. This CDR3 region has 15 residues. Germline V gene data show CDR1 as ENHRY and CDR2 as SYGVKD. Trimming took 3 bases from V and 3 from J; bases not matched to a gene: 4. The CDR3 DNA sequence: TGTGCCATCAGTGAAAGACAGGGAGCTAATGAAAAACTGTTTTTT. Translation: CAISERQGANEKLFF.

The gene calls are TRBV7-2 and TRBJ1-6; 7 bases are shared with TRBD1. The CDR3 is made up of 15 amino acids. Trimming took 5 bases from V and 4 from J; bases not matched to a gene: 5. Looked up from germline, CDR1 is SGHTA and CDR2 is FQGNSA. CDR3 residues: CASSQPTGYNSPLHF. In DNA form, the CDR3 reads TGTGCCAGCAGCCAACCGACAGGGTATAATTCACCCCTCCACTTT.

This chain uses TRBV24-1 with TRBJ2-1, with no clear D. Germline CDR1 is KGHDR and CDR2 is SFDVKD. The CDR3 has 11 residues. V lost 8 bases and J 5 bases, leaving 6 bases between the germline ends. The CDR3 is CATKQNNEQFF. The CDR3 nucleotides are TGTGCCACCAAACAGAACAATGAGCAGTTCTTC.

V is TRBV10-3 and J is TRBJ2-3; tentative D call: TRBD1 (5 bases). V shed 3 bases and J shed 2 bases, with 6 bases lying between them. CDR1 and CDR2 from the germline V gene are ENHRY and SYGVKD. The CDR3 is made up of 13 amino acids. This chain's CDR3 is CAISEGATDTQYF. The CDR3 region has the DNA TGTGCCATCAGTGAAGGGGCCACAGATACGCAGTATTTT.